Given below is one TCR beta chain in context. The PCR contained 60 Vbeta and 13 Jbeta primers. Measured with immunoSEQ multiplex PCR; TCRdb has only the in-frame clones, and not every one. The profile shows about 160,000 clones, 75% to 85% of them singletons. These data belong to a study of cytomegalovirus exposure and HLA in healthy donors. The V gene's germline CDR1 is SGHDT and CDR2 YYEEEE. Losses at the gene ends were 4 bases for V and 5 bases for J; bases not matched to a gene: 7. CDR3 length: 14 residues. The chain joins TRBV5-6 to TRBJ2-3; TRBD2 matches at 7 bases. Sequenced: PBMCs. The sequence derives from a man aged 50 to 60 in good health and CMV-seropositive. CDR3 region: CASSTGLVGDTQYF. In DNA form, the CDR3 reads TGTGCCAGCAGCACCGGACTAGTAGGAGATACGCAGTATTTT.